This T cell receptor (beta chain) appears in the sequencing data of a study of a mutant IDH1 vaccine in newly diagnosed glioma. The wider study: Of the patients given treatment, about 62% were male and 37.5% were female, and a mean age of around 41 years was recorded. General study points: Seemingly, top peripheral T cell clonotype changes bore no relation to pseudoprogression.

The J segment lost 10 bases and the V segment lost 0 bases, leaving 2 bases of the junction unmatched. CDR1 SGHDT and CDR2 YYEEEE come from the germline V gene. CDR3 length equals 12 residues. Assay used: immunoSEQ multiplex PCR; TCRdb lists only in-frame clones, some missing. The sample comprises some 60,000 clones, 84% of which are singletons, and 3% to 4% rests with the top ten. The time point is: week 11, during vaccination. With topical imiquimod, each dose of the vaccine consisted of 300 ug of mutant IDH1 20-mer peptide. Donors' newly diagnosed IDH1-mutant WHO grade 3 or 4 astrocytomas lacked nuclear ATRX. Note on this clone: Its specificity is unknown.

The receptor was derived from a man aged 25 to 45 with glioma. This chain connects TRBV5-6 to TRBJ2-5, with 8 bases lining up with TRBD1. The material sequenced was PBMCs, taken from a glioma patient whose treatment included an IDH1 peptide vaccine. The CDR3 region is CASSLDRGYQYF. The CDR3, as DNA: TGTGCCAGCAGCTTGGACAGGGGGTACCAGTACTTC.